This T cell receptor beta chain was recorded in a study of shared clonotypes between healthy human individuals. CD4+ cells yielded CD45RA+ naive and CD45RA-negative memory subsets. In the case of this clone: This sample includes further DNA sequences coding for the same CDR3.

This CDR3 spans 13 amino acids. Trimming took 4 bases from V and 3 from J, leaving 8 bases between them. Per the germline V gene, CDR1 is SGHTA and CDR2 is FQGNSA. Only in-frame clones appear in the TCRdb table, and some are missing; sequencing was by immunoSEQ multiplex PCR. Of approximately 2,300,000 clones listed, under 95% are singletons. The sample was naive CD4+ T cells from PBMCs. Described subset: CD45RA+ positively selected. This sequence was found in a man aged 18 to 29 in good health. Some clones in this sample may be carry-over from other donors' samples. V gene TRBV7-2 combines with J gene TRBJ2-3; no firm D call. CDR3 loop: CASSSARTDTQYF. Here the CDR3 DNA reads TGTGCCAGCAGCTCGGCTAGGACAGATACGCAGTATTTT.